Described below is a single T cell receptor (beta chain) sequence and its context. Its specificity is not known. The data are from a study of early T cells in non-severe SARS-CoV-2 infection. Study as a whole: The authors sequenced bulk RNA from unsorted whole blood, leaving chains unpaired.

Unique molecular identifier tags were affixed to discrete cDNA molecules. TCRdb itself ran the 5' RACE reads through MiXCR, one entry per CDR3 protein. In the table there are under 85,000 distinct CDR3 sequences, around 13% of which are singletons. CDR1 is SEHNR, CDR2 FQNEAQ, per germline (reference sequence). After removal of 5 bases from V and 7 bases from J, the junction contained 7 bases not matched to a gene. The CDR3 length is 15 residues. Study conclusions and caveats: Private and CD4 specificities were missed by VDJdb matching, which favored anti-spike CD8 responses.

V is TRBV7-9 and J is TRBJ2-1, with 11 bases lining up with TRBD1. This sequence originates from an adult who was a healthcare worker with PCR-confirmed SARS-CoV-2 infection or an uninfected control (not recorded which). Sequenced material: whole blood. The CDR3: CASSRSGTGGNEQFF. The CDR3 DNA reads TGTGCCAGCAGCCGATCCGGGACAGGGGGAAATGAGCAGTTCTTC.